One and the same sample provided the 24 T cell receptor beta chains below, sequenced in a study of shared clonotypes between healthy human individuals. The protocol was immunoSEQ multiplex PCR, while the TCRdb copy is restricted to in-frame clones and leaves out a portion. Counted here are around 750,000 clones, over 65% occurring once; the ten biggest clones make up over 1.5%. Input material: memory CD4+ T cells sorted from blood. Subset denoted: CD45RA-negative fraction. The receptors were sampled from a woman aged 30 to 39 in good health.

The rearrangement links TRBV7-9 to TRBJ2-5; 7 bases are a match to TRBD2. Germline-derived CDR1 and CDR2 are SEHNR and FQNEAQ (reference sequence). The CDR3 is 15 residues long. Trimming took 6 bases from V and 4 from J; bases not matched to a gene: 11. The DNA for the CDR3 is TGTGCCAGCAGTCTGCGGCAGGGAGGGACAGAGACCCAGTACTTC. Translating gives CASSLRQGGTETQYF.

Of note for this clone: The identical CDR3 is also encoded by other nucleotide sequences in the sample. This chain uses TRBV28 with TRBJ2-7, with 8 nucleotides matching TRBD1. This CDR3 is 12 amino acids long. The junction had 4 bases not matched to a gene; V was cut back by 8 bases and J by 4 bases. CDR1 is MDHEN, CDR2 SYDVKM, per germline. CDR3 sequence (DNA): TGTGCCAGCCGGACAGGGTTATACGAGCAGTACTTC. Protein product: CASRTGLYEQYF.

V usage is TRBV19 and J usage is TRBJ2-5; D may be TRBD2 (6 bases). Germline V gene sequence: CDR1 LNHDA, CDR2 SQIVND (reference sequence). This CDR3 region has 15 residues. V shed 3 bases and J shed 3 bases, with 14 bases lying between them. The CDR3 loop reads CASSMATGGKETQYF. The DNA for the CDR3 is TGTGCCAGTAGTATGGCAACGGGCGGGAAAGAGACCCAGTACTTC.

This clone was seen more than once but under ten times. This chain connects TRBV7-9 to TRBJ1-5; D is undetermined. The CDR3 loop spans 13 amino acids. Germline CDR1 and CDR2: SEHNR and FQNEAQ (reference sequence). V dropped 3 bases and J dropped 5 bases, with 8 bases sitting between them. For the CDR3, the DNA is TGTGCCAGCAGCTTTGACCCCGATCAGCCCCAGCATTTT. It specifies CASSFDPDQPQHF.

This chain joins TRBV20-1 and TRBJ1-2; no clear D. This CDR3 contains 11 residues. The V end lost 5 bases, the J end lost 7 bases, and 11 bases lay between the germline ends. Looked up from germline, CDR1 is DFQATT and CDR2 is SNEGSKA (reference sequence). The CDR3: CSALLRGGYTF. Written as DNA, the CDR3 is TGCAGTGCTTTACTCCGGGGTGGCTACACCTTC.

The DNA for the CDR3 is TGCGCCAGCAGCCCCTATTTGACTAGCGGCACAGATACGCAGTATTTT. Its protein product is CASSPYLTSGTDTQYF. The chain employs TRBV4-1 and TRBJ2-3; 8 bases agree with TRBD2. Germline values: CDR1 MGHRA, CDR2 YSYEKL. The CDR3 sequence is 16 residues long. V was pared by 4 bases and J by 1 base, with 7 bases of the junction left unmatched.

V is TRBV7-2 and J is TRBJ2-4; D is perhaps TRBD1 (5 bases). Trimming removed 1 base at V and 9 bases at J, with 16 bases between. Germline CDR1 and CDR2: SGHTA and FQGNSA. The CDR3 covers 15 residues. CDR3 sequence reads: CASSLGGPQESIQYF. DNA for the CDR3: TGTGCCAGCAGCTTAGGGGGCCCACAGGAAAGCATTCAGTACTTC.

This clone showed up just a few times. The chain combines TRBV7-8 with TRBJ2-2; possible D gene TRBD1, 6 bases. This CDR3 region has 16 residues. Germline V lookup: CDR1 SGHVS, CDR2 FQNEAQ. The V end lost 0 bases, the J end lost 7 bases, and 15 bases lay between the germline ends. Written as DNA, the CDR3 is TGTGCCAGCAGCTTAGCGGAATGGGACATCAGCGGGGAGCTGTTTTTT. It translates to CASSLAEWDISGELFF.

This clone was seen a few times. This chain uses TRBV5-6 with TRBJ2-7, with TRBD2 as a possible D gene (5 bases). Germline lookup yields CDR1 SGHDT and CDR2 YYEEEE. This CDR3 region has 13 residues. Trimming pared 4 bases from V and 2 bases from J, leaving 10 bases between. The CDR3 DNA reads TGTGCCAGCAGCCCGGGAATTGCCTACGAGCAGTACTTC. Translating it yields CASSPGIAYEQYF.

The V gene is TRBV7-6, the J gene TRBJ2-7; no clear D gene. Trimming shortened V by 0 bases and J by 0 bases, and 6 bases separated the two germline ends. The CDR3 is 14 residues long. CDR1 SGHVS and CDR2 FNYEAQ come from the germline V gene. The CDR3 DNA reads TGTGCCAGCAGCTTAGCTGTTCTCTCCTACGAGCAGTACTTC. It translates to CASSLAVLSYEQYF. Looking up the rest from reference TRBV7-6 and TRBJ2-7 gives the full variable domain: GAGVSQSPRYKVTKRGQDVALRCDPISGHVSLYWYRQALGQGPEFLTYFNYEAQQDKSGLPNDRFSAERPEGSISTLTIQRTEQRDSAMYRCASSLAVLSYEQYFGPGTRLTVT.

This chain connects TRBV9 to TRBJ1-5; weak D call: TRBD1 (6 bases). Germline V gene sequence: CDR1 SGDLS, CDR2 YYNGEE. V lost 0 bases and J lost 6, with 7 bases in between. This CDR3 has 13 amino acids. Written as DNA, the CDR3 is TGTGCCAGCAGCGTAGGAGGGGGTCAGCCCCAGCATTTT. Its protein is CASSVGGGQPQHF.

This clone was counted between two and nine times. The chain has TRBV5-1 and TRBJ2-2, with 9 bases matching TRBD1. Germline V gene lookup returns CDR1 SGHRS and CDR2 YFSETQ. Trimming cost V 7 bases and J 3 bases; bases outside gene matches: 7. There are 15 residues in the CDR3. The DNA of the CDR3 is TGCGCCAGCCGAATGGGGGACAGGGACACCGGGGAGCTGTTTTTT. Translating it yields CASRMGDRDTGELFF.

The chain joins TRBV27 to TRBJ2-1; 10 bases fit TRBD2. Germline CDR1 is MNHEY and CDR2 is SMNVEV (reference sequence). V lost 6 bases to trimming and J lost 3 bases; unmatched junction nucleotides: 11. This CDR3 has 17 amino acids. The CDR3 sequence: CASSRYSGTSDYNEQFF. DNA for the CDR3: TGTGCCAGCAGCCGCTACTCCGGGACTAGCGACTACAATGAGCAGTTCTTC.

The chain recombines TRBV28 with TRBJ1-3; 7 nucleotides match TRBD1. CDR3 size: 14 residues. Losses at the gene ends were 5 bases for V and 4 bases for J; bases not matched to a gene: 5. Germline loops: CDR1 MDHEN, CDR2 SYDVKM. The CDR3 region is CASSPRGAGNTIYF. CDR3 nucleotide sequence: TGTGCCAGCAGTCCCAGGGGGGCCGGAAACACCATATATTTT.

This clone was picked up many times. The V and J genes are TRBV11-3 and TRBJ1-2; D gene ambiguous. Germline values: CDR1 SGHNT, CDR2 YENEEA. This CDR3 contains 15 residues. V was pared by 2 bases and J by 2 bases, with 12 bases between. The CDR3: CASSLILMGNYGYTF. The CDR3 DNA reads TGTGCCAGCAGCTTAATTTTGATGGGAAACTATGGCTACACCTTC.

The rearrangement uses TRBV30 and TRBJ2-3; D is undetermined. The V gene lost 3 bases and the J gene lost 2 bases, with 0 bases spanning the gap. The germline V gene has CDR1 GTSNPN and CDR2 SVGIG (reference sequence). CDR3 length: 10 residues. The CDR3 nucleotides read TGTGCCTGGAGCACAGATACGCAGTATTTT. Its translation: CAWSTDTQYF.

Comment on this clone: A single base separates this from a much larger clone, so it may be a read error. In the same sample, other DNA sequences code for this CDR3. The chain couples TRBV19 to TRBJ2-1, with 11 positions matching TRBD1. Germline loops: CDR1 LNHDA, CDR2 SQIVND (reference sequence). Trimming cost V 1 base and J 3 bases; bases outside gene matches: 5. The CDR3 has 17 residues. The CDR3 nucleotides read TGTGCCAGTAGTATAGCCTCCGGGACAGGGGGCTACAATGAGCAGTTCTTC. It codes for CASSIASGTGGYNEQFF.

The chain is built from TRBV6-1 and TRBJ2-7; 9 bases fit TRBD2. The CDR3 consists of 16 residues. Germline lookup yields CDR1 MNHNS and CDR2 SASEGT. Losses at the gene ends were 4 bases for V and 1 base for J; bases not matched to a gene: 8. The DNA for the CDR3 is TGTGCCAGCAGTGGCCTTAGTCTAGCGGGGTCCTACGAGCAGTACTTC. It is translated as CASSGLSLAGSYEQYF.

This chain joins TRBV18 and TRBJ2-7; TRBD2 is a possible D gene (6 bases). Germline assignment: CDR1 KGHSH and CDR2 LQKENI. CDR3 length equals 15 residues. The V gene lost 1 base and the J gene lost 1 base, with 11 bases spanning the gap. CDR3 DNA: TGTGCCAGCTCACCACTTGCGACTAGTTCCTACGAGCAGTACTTC. Amino acid sequence: CASSPLATSSYEQYF.

The rearrangement links TRBV6-5 to TRBJ1-3; no firm D call. Trimming removed 0 bases from V and 4 bases from J, with 7 bases in between. Germline CDR1 and CDR2: MNHEY and SVGAGI. There are 14 residues in the CDR3. The DNA for the CDR3 is TGTGCCAGCAGTTACTCGATCGAGGGAAACACCATATATTTT. As protein: CASSYSIEGNTIYF.

The gene calls are TRBV28 and TRBJ2-2; 8 nucleotides match TRBD1. The CDR3 extends over 16 amino acids. CDR1 and CDR2 from the germline V gene are MDHEN and SYDVKM. V lost 4 bases, J lost 2 bases, and 6 bases stayed unmatched. The CDR3 spells CASSSPGTGNTGELFF. DNA for the CDR3: TGTGCCAGCAGTTCCCCCGGGACAGGTAACACCGGGGAGCTGTTTTTT. The full variable domain, its missing parts supplied by reference TRBV28 and TRBJ2-2, is DVKVTQSSRYLVKRTGEKVFLECVQDMDHENMFWYRQDPGLGLRLIYFSYDVKMKEKGDIPEGYSVSREKKERFSLILESASTNQTSMYLCASSSPGTGNTGELFFGEGSRLTVL.

The table lists this clone with a few counts. This sequence joins TRBV10-3 and TRBJ2-1; D unclear. Germline assignment: CDR1 ENHRY and CDR2 SYGVKD. The ends were cut back, 6 bases at V and 0 bases at J, with 12 bases in the middle. The CDR3 extends over 15 amino acids. Here the CDR3 DNA reads TGTGCCATCAGCACAGTGGAGAGCTCCTACAATGAGCAGTTCTTC. The encoded protein is CAISTVESSYNEQFF.

V and J are TRBV7-2 and TRBJ2-1; TRBD2 matches at 10 bases. Germline CDR1 and CDR2: SGHTA and FQGNSA. The V and J ends lost 0 bases and 3 bases, in that order; junction bases with no gene match: 2. The CDR3 has 16 amino acids. In nucleotides, the CDR3 is TGTGCCAGCAGCTTAGCCGGGACTAGCGTCTACAATGAGCAGTTCTTC. It specifies CASSLAGTSVYNEQFF.

This CDR3 reads CAISESAYIHEQFF. CDR3 nucleotide sequence: TGTGCCATCAGTGAGTCGGCCTATATCCATGAGCAGTTCTTC. This chain joins TRBV10-3 and TRBJ2-1, with D unresolved. Germline lookup yields CDR1 ENHRY and CDR2 SYGVKD. The CDR3 loop spans 14 amino acids. V was trimmed by 0 bases and J by 8 bases, leaving 11 bases between them.